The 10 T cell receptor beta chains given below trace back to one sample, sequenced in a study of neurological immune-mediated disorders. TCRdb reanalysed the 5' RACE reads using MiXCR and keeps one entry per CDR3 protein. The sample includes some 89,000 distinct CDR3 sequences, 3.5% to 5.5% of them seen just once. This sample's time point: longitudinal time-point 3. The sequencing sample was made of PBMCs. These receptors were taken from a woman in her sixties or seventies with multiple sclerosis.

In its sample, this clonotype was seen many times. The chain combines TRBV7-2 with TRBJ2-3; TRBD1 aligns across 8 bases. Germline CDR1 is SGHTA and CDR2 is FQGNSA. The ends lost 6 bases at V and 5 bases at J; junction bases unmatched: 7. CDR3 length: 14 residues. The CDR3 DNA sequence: TGTGCCAGCAGTAGGACAGGGATAATAGATACGCAGTATTTT. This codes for CASSRTGIIDTQYF. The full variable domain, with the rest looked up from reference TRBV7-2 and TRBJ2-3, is GAGVSQSPSNKVTEKGKDVELRCDPISGHTALYWYRQSLGQGLEFLIYFQGNSAPDKSGLPSDRFSAERTGGSVSTLTIQRTQQEDSAVYLCASSRTGIIDTQYFGPGTRLTVL.

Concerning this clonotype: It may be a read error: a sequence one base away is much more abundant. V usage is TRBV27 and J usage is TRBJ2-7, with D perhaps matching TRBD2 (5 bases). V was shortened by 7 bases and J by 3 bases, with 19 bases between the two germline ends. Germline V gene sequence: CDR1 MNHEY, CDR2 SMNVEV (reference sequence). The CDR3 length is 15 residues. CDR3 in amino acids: CASILRPGSGYEQYF. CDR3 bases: TGTGCCAGCATCCTTAGACCGGGGAGCGGCTACGAGCAGTACTTC.

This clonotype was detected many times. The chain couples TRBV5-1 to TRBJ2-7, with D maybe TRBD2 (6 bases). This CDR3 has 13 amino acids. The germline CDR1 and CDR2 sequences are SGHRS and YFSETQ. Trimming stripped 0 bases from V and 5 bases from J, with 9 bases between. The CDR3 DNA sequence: TGCGCCAGCAGCTTGGGACTAGGGGACGAGCAGTACTTC. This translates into CASSLGLGDEQYF. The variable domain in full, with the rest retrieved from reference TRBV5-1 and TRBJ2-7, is KAGVTQTPRYLIKTRGQQVTLSCSPISGHRSVSWYQQTPGQGLQFLFEYFSETQRNKGNFPGRFSGRQFSNSRSEMNVSTLELGDSALYLCASSLGLGDEQYFGPGTRLTVT.

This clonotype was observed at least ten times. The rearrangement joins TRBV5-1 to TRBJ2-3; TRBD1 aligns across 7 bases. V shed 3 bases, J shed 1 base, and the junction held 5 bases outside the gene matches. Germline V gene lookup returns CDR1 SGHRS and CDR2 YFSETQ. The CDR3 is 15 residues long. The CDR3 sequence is CASSSPGQRTDTQYF. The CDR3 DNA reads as TGCGCCAGCAGCTCCCCGGGACAGCGCACAGATACGCAGTATTTT.

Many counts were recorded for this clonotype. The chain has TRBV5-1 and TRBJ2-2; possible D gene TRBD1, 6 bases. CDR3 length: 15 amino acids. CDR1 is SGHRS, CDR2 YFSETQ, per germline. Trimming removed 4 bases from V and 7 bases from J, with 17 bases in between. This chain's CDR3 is CASSRQGQEGGELFF. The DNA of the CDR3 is TGCGCCAGCAGCCGGCAGGGGCAGGAAGGCGGGGAGCTGTTTTTT.

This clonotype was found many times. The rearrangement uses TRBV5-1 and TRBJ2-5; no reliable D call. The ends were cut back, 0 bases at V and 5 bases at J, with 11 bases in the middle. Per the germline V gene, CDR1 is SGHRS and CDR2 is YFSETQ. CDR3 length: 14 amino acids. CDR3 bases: TGCGCCAGCAGCTTGGAGGGTAGCTGGGAGACCCAGTACTTC. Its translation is CASSLEGSWETQYF.

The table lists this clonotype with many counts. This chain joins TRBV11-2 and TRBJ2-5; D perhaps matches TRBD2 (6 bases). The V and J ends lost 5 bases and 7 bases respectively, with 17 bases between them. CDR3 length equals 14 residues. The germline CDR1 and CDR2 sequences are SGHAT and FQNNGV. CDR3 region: CASSKGTVLGTQYF. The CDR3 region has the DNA TGTGCCAGCAGCAAAGGGACTGTTCTTGGGACCCAGTACTTC.

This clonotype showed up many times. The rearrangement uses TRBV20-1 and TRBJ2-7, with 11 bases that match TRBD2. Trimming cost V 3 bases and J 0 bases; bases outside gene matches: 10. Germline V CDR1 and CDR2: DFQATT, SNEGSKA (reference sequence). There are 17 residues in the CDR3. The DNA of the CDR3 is TGCAGTGCTAGGGGTTCTAGCGGGGGGCCCCTCTCCTACGAGCAGTACTTC. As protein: CSARGSSGGPLSYEQYF.

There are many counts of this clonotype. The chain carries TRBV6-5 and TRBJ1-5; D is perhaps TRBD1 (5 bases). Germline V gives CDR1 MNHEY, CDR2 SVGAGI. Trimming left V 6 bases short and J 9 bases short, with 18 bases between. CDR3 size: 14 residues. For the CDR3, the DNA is TGTGCCAGCAGCGAACAGGTGACCTTTTCGCCCCAGCATTTT. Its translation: CASSEQVTFSPQHF.

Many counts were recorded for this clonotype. The CDR3 is CSARRGGGAESYNEQFF. As DNA, the CDR3 is TGCAGTGCTAGAAGGGGCGGGGGGGCCGAGTCCTACAATGAGCAGTTCTTC. The chain carries TRBV20-1 and TRBJ2-1; TRBD2 agrees at 9 bases. V lost 2 bases, J lost 1 base, and 9 bases stayed unmatched. The CDR3 loop spans 17 amino acids. Per germline, CDR1 DFQATT and CDR2 SNEGSKA (reference sequence).